This T cell receptor (beta chain) originates from a study of T cells in Graves' hyperthyroidism and ophthalmopathy. This clonotype has a count of ten or more. Its specificity is not known. Amplification of TCR beta CDR3 regions used RNA as the template. When the TCR CDR3 underwent first-round RT-PCR, the HTBI primer set was used. TCRdb re-analysed the multiplex PCR reads in MiXCR, keeping a single row per CDR3 protein. In the table there are approximately 380,000 distinct CDR3 sequences, over 12% of which are singletons. Exclusion followed for patients with uncontrolled infection, other autoimmune disease, pregnancy or lactation. The CDR3 has 14 residues. V was clipped by 3 bases and J by 4 bases, with 12 bases between them. The germline V gene has CDR1 SGHAT and CDR2 FQNNGV. Whole-study results and caveats: Researchers found most expanded thyroid clonotypes above 0.001 in blood as well.

V gene TRBV11-2 combines with J gene TRBJ1-1, with a possible D match to TRBD1 (5 bases). The TCR originated in a man aged 45 to 65 with Graves' ophthalmopathy. Sequencing input: blood. The CDR3 protein is CASSFGAIATEAFF. The CDR3 DNA sequence: TGTGCCAGCAGCTTTGGGGCGATCGCCACTGAAGCTTTCTTT. Filled out from reference TRBV11-2 and TRBJ1-1, the complete variable domain reads EAGVAQSPRYKIIEKRQSVAFWCNPISGHATLYWYQQILGQGPKLLIQFQNNGVVDDSQLPKDRFSAERLKGVDSTLKIQPAKLEDSAVYLCASSFGAIATEAFFGQGTRLTVV.